The rows below give T cell receptor beta chains drawn from one sample of a study of cytomegalovirus exposure and HLA in healthy donors. Clones were sequenced by immunoSEQ multiplex PCR, and TCRdb holds only the in-frame ones, with some missing. The top ten clones hold around 2.4% of a sample with 150,000 or so clones, around 81% of them seen once. What was sequenced was PBMCs. These receptors were collected from a man aged 50 to 60 in good health and CMV-seronegative. The CDR3 runs from the conserved cysteine through the conserved F or W.

j_call v_call cdr3_aa
TRBJ2-1 TRBV4-2 CASSQETRGNEQFF
TRBJ2-5 TRBV2 CASRRETQYF
TRBJ2-3 TRBV19 CASSIGLAASTDTQYF
TRBJ2-5 TRBV19 CASSTRGETQYF
TRBJ2-5 TRBV11-2 CASSHQETQYF
TRBJ2-7 TRBV5-4 CASSSAAAGKYEQYF
TRBJ2-1 TRBV7-3 CASSLDRRNEQFF
TRBJ2-7 TRBV6-6 CASSYPSGGQYEQYF
TRBJ1-6 TRBV28 CASSLASGGTSYNSPLHF
TRBJ2-7 TRBV4-1 CASSQYISSYEQYF
TRBJ1-1 TRBV21-1 CASSKVVTDEAFF
TRBJ2-7 TRBV28 CASRPIRGMDEQYF
TRBJ2-6 TRBV5-1 CASSPGTGSSGANVLTF
TRBJ1-2 TRBV7-9 CASSPTGSGYTF
TRBJ1-2 TRBV19 CASSVSRTGPYGYTF